Below are 15 T cell receptor beta chains sequenced from a single sample in a study of shared clonotypes between healthy human individuals. The protocol was immunoSEQ multiplex PCR, while the TCRdb copy is restricted to in-frame clones and leaves out a portion. The top ten clones hold 0.14% of a sample with a few million clones, around 90% of them seen once. Sample: naive CD4+ T cells sorted from blood. The sample's subset: CD45RA+ positively selected. These receptor sequences come from a man aged 18 to 35 in good health.

This chain connects TRBV2 to TRBJ1-1; no reliable D call. The V gene's germline CDR1 is SNHLY and CDR2 FYNNEI. The CDR3 is made up of 15 amino acids. Trimming shortened V by 0 bases and J by 4 bases, and 12 bases separated the two germline ends. This CDR3 is CASSEAVGYVTEAFF. For the CDR3, the DNA is TGTGCCAGCAGTGAAGCGGTGGGTTATGTCACTGAAGCTTTCTTT.

The chain joins TRBV7-3 to TRBJ2-5; D could derive from TRBD1 or TRBD2 (5 bases each). This CDR3 is built from 13 residues. Germline CDR1 and CDR2: SGHTA and FQGTGA. V was trimmed by 2 bases and J by 3 bases, leaving 7 bases between them. The CDR3 DNA sequence: TGTGCCAGCAGCTTATGGGGGAAAGAGACCCAGTACTTC. It specifies CASSLWGKETQYF.

V is TRBV5-6 and J is TRBJ2-5, with D possibly TRBD1 on 8 matching bases. Between the trimmed V and J ends, which lost 1 base and 4 bases, there was a span of 11 bases. The CDR3 spans 14 residues. In germline, CDR1 is SGHDT, CDR2 YYEEEE. CDR3 in amino acids: CASSLNRGGETQYF. The CDR3 DNA follows: TGTGCCAGCAGCTTGAACAGGGGGGGAGAGACCCAGTACTTC.

The chain has TRBV15 and TRBJ2-3, with D unresolved. Germline CDR1 is LNHNV and CDR2 is YYDKDF (reference sequence). The CDR3 contains 11 residues. The V end was cut by 5 bases, the J end by 6 bases, with 6 bases between. For the CDR3, the DNA is TGTGCCACCAGCTCGCAGGATACGCAGTATTTT. It is translated as CATSSQDTQYF.

The gene calls are TRBV28 and TRBJ1-2; no clear D. There are 15 residues in the CDR3. CDR1 is MDHEN, CDR2 SYDVKM, per germline. Trimming took 1 base from V and 4 from J, leaving 13 bases between them. CDR3 amino acids: CASSLSPVSFYGYTF. The CDR3 region has the DNA TGTGCCAGCAGTTTATCGCCAGTCTCGTTCTATGGCTACACCTTC.

The chain employs TRBV7-9 and TRBJ2-5; no definite D call. There are 12 residues in the CDR3. Germline lookup yields CDR1 SEHNR and CDR2 FQNEAQ (reference sequence). Trimming shortened V by 5 bases and J by 4 bases, and 8 bases separated the two germline ends. The DNA of the CDR3 is TGTGCCAGCAGCCCCCAGACAGAGACCCAGTACTTC. Its translation: CASSPQTETQYF.

The chain recombines TRBV18 with TRBJ1-4, with D unresolved. V lost 4 bases, J lost 5 bases, and 8 bases lay in between. The CDR3 contains 13 residues. Germline CDR1 is KGHSH and CDR2 is LQKENI. The CDR3 nucleotides read TGTGCCAGCTCACGCCAACACAATGAAAAACTGTTTTTT. Amino acids: CASSRQHNEKLFF.

The gene calls are TRBV6-5 and TRBJ1-6, with D tentatively TRBD1 (5 bases). The V and J ends lost 8 bases and 5 bases respectively, with 16 bases between them. The CDR3 length is 15 residues. Germline V lookup: CDR1 MNHEY, CDR2 SVGAGI. The chain's CDR3 is CASATSGTHNSPLHF. The CDR3, as DNA: TGTGCCAGCGCCACCTCCGGGACCCATAATTCACCCCTCCACTTT.

The CDR3 reads CASSFQGTNTGELFF. As DNA, the CDR3 is TGTGCCAGCAGCTTCCAGGGCACGAACACCGGGGAGCTGTTTTTT. This chain joins TRBV5-5 and TRBJ2-2; D is possibly TRBD1 (5 bases). CDR3 length: 15 amino acids. With 2 bases removed from V and 0 bases from J, the gap between germline ends came to 8 bases. From germline, CDR1 is SGHKS and CDR2 YYEKEE (reference sequence).

To note about this clone: Other nucleotide sequences from this sample produce the same CDR3. The V call is TRBV10-3, the J call TRBJ1-2, with a possible D match to TRBD1 (5 bases). Per germline, CDR1 ENHRY and CDR2 SYGVKD. This CDR3 has 13 residues. V lost 2 bases to trimming and J lost 4 bases, with 8 bases between them. In DNA, the CDR3 is TGTGCCATCAGTGAGAGGGGCGCCTATGGCTACACCTTC. It translates to CAISERGAYGYTF.

A note on this clone: In the same sample, other DNA sequences code for this CDR3. The J gene is TRBJ1-1, the V gene TRBV30, with D unresolved. CDR1 and CDR2 (germline): GTSNPN, SVGIG (reference sequence). This CDR3 region has 14 residues. Trimming shortened V by 1 base and J by 1 base, and 10 bases separated the two germline ends. CDR3 bases: TGTGCCTGGAGTGCCACCGCAGGGAACACTGAAGCTTTCTTT. It codes for CAWSATAGNTEAFF. The full variable domain, in which reference TRBV30 and TRBJ1-1 provide the parts outside the CDR3, is SQTIHQWPATLVQPVGSPLSLECTVEGTSNPNLYWYRQAAGRGLQLLFYSVGIGQISSEVPQNLSASRPQDRQFILSSKKLLLSDSGFYLCAWSATAGNTEAFFGQGTRLTVV.

This chain uses TRBV25-1 with TRBJ1-2; D gene ambiguous. The germline CDR1 and CDR2 sequences are MGHDK and SYGVNS. The CDR3 length is 13 residues. The ends were cut back, 5 bases at V and 8 bases at J, with 15 bases in the middle. The DNA for the CDR3 is TGTGCCAGCAGTCTGGCGGGTTCAAGCGGCTACACCTTC. Its protein product is CASSLAGSSGYTF.

The J gene is TRBJ2-3, the V gene TRBV7-3, with 9 bases matching TRBD2. CDR1 and CDR2 (germline): SGHTA, FQGTGA. CDR3 length: 17 amino acids. J was trimmed by 3 bases and V by 5 bases; bases with no gene match: 12. Here the CDR3 reads CASSPNRGGVVTDTQYF. The CDR3 DNA sequence: TGTGCCAGCAGCCCGAACCGCGGGGGGGTGGTTACAGATACGCAGTATTTT.

The chain carries TRBV18 and TRBJ1-4; D is perhaps TRBD1 (5 bases). The V and J ends lost 2 bases and 0 bases respectively, with 13 bases between them. This CDR3 spans 17 amino acids. The V gene's germline CDR1 is KGHSH and CDR2 LQKENI. CDR3 protein: CASSPGDGSATNEKLFF. In DNA form, the CDR3 reads TGTGCCAGCTCACCAGGGGACGGAAGTGCAACTAATGAAAAACTGTTTTTT. Variable domain in full (rest from reference TRBV18 and TRBJ1-4): NAGVMQNPRHLVRRRGQEARLRCSPMKGHSHVYWYRQLPEEGLKFMVYLQKENIIDESGMPKERFSAEFPKEGPSILRIQQVVRGDSAAYFCASSPGDGSATNEKLFFGSGTQLSVL.

The chain links TRBV7-2 to TRBJ2-7; D gene unclear. The CDR3 runs to 15 residues. CDR1 SGHTA and CDR2 FQGNSA come from the germline V gene. V gave up 1 base and J gave up 2 bases, with 12 bases separating them. The CDR3 DNA reads as TGTGCCAGCAGCTTAGTCGTGGGCAGTACCTACGAGCAGTACTTC. Translating it yields CASSLVVGSTYEQYF. Full variable domain (missing parts from reference TRBV7-2 and TRBJ2-7): GAGVSQSPSNKVTEKGKDVELRCDPISGHTALYWYRQSLGQGLEFLIYFQGNSAPDKSGLPSDRFSAERTGGSVSTLTIQRTQQEDSAVYLCASSLVVGSTYEQYFGPGTRLTVT.